These 27 T cell receptor beta chains were all obtained from the same sample, sequenced in a study of blood T cell repertoires in COVID-19. Method: immunoSEQ multiplex PCR; TCRdb's copy keeps in-frame clones and lacks some. This sample carries over 25,000 clones, roughly nine tenths of them seen once, and the ten largest clones take 9.5% to 10%. The sequenced sample consisted of peripheral blood. The receptors shown here come from a human donor with active COVID-19. The donor label of this sample is uncertain.

The chain carries TRBV13 and TRBJ2-7; D gene unclear. V gave up 5 bases and J gave up 5 bases, with 16 bases separating them. The CDR3 runs to 14 residues. CDR1 is PRHDT, CDR2 FYEKMQ, per germline (reference sequence). The CDR3 loop reads CASSPRSQAHEQYF. The CDR3 DNA sequence: TGTGCCAGCAGCCCACGCAGTCAGGCCCACGAGCAGTACTTC.

The chain recombines TRBV7-9 with TRBJ2-3; 8 bases fit TRBD1. Germline V gene lookup returns CDR1 SEHNR and CDR2 FQNEAQ (reference sequence). Germline trimming cut 4 bases from V and 0 bases from J; bases unmatched to any gene: 3. This CDR3 has 15 residues. CDR3 loop: CASSSTGGSTDTQYF. In nucleotides, the CDR3 is TGTGCCAGCAGCTCTACAGGGGGTAGCACAGATACGCAGTATTTT. Combining the CDR3 with reference TRBV7-9 and TRBJ2-3 gives the whole variable domain DTGVSQNPRHKITKRGQNVTFRCDPISEHNRLYWYRQTLGQGPEFLTYFQNEAQLEKSRLLSDRFSAERPKGSFSTLEIQRTEQGDSAMYLCASSSTGGSTDTQYFGPGTRLTVL.

Here the CDR3 reads CASSLARGLAGNEQFF. In DNA form, the CDR3 reads TGTGCCAGCAGCTTAGCTAGGGGACTAGCGGGCAATGAGCAGTTCTTC. V usage is TRBV7-2 and J usage is TRBJ2-1; 12 bases agree with TRBD2. Germline CDR1 is SGHTA and CDR2 is FQGNSA. Trimming at V came to 0 bases and at J to 6 bases, leaving 3 bases not matched to a gene. The CDR3 sequence is 16 residues long.

The chain couples TRBV29-1 to TRBJ2-7; D is possibly TRBD2 (6 bases). The CDR3 has 14 amino acids. V gave up 4 bases and J gave up 5 bases, with 18 bases separating them. The germline gives CDR1 SQVTM, CDR2 ANQGSEA. The CDR3 sequence is CSVANAGTWNEQYF. As DNA, the CDR3 is TGCAGCGTTGCAAACGCCGGGACTTGGAACGAGCAGTACTTC.

The rearrangement links TRBV6-6 to TRBJ2-1, with TRBD1 as a possible D gene (5 bases). CDR3 length: 12 amino acids. Germline V CDR1 and CDR2: MNHNY, SVGAGI (reference sequence). Trimming took off 2 bases at V and 13 bases at J, with 12 bases between the two ends. The CDR3 DNA is TGTGCCAGCAGTTACCCCGACAGTAAACAGTTCTTC. Translation gives CASSYPDSKQFF.

The rearrangement uses TRBV6-6 and TRBJ2-3; 10 bases are a match to TRBD2. Germline V gene sequence: CDR1 MNHNY, CDR2 SVGAGI (reference sequence). This CDR3 is built from 16 residues. V gave up 5 bases and J gave up 4 bases; unmatched junction bases: 9. The CDR3 sequence: CASSRTSGRGADTQYF. The CDR3 coding sequence is TGTGCCAGCAGTCGGACTAGCGGTCGAGGGGCAGATACGCAGTATTTT.

V gene TRBV5-8 combines with J gene TRBJ1-5, with 9 positions matching TRBD1. CDR3 length equals 16 residues. With 4 bases clipped from V and 1 base from J, the junction kept 6 bases outside the gene matches. The V gene's germline CDR1 is SGHTS and CDR2 YDEGEE. CDR3 nucleotide sequence: TGTGCCAGCAGCACCTTGACAGGGGGGAGCAATCAGCCCCAGCATTTT. Residues: CASSTLTGGSNQPQHF.

This clone was seen only a few times. The chain couples TRBV5-1 to TRBJ1-5, with no clear D. Germline CDR1 SGHRS, CDR2 YFSETQ. Trimming took 0 bases from V and 7 from J, leaving 11 bases between them. This CDR3 has 14 residues. The CDR3 nucleotides read TGCGCCAGCAGCTTGGTCCCGTCCGAGCAGCCCCAGCATTTT. Translation gives CASSLVPSEQPQHF.

This chain links TRBV7-9 with TRBJ2-5; D call uncertain. The CDR3 length is 11 residues. In germline, CDR1 is SEHNR, CDR2 FQNEAQ (reference sequence). V was cut by 5 bases and J by 2 bases, with 3 bases left in between. The CDR3 here is CASSQQETQYF. DNA of the CDR3: TGTGCCAGCAGCCAGCAAGAGACCCAGTACTTC. The full variable domain, rest sourced from reference TRBV7-9 and TRBJ2-5, is DTGVSQNPRHKITKRGQNVTFRCDPISEHNRLYWYRQTLGQGPEFLTYFQNEAQLEKSRLLSDRFSAERPKGSFSTLEIQRTEQGDSAMYLCASSQQETQYFGPGTRLLVL.

The rearrangement links TRBV6-6 to TRBJ2-7; D is unresolved. Trimming stripped 6 bases from V and 7 bases from J, with 13 bases between. Germline loops: CDR1 MNHNY, CDR2 SVGAGI (reference sequence). The CDR3 runs to 12 residues. CDR3 in DNA: TGTGCCAGCAGCCTTCCCGGCAGGGAGCAGTACTTC. Amino acid sequence: CASSLPGREQYF.

J is TRBJ2-3 and V is TRBV9; 11 nucleotides agree with TRBD2. The CDR3 sequence is 15 residues long. V gave up 3 bases and J gave up 3 bases; unmatched junction bases: 3. In germline, CDR1 is SGDLS, CDR2 YYNGEE. The CDR3 here is CASSGASGRTDTQYF. The CDR3 DNA follows: TGTGCCAGCAGCGGCGCTAGCGGGAGGACAGATACGCAGTATTTT.

The chain recombines TRBV7-9 with TRBJ2-3; the match to TRBD1 covers 8 bases. The germline gives CDR1 SEHNR, CDR2 FQNEAQ (reference sequence). V lost 2 bases and J lost 2; bases outside the gene matches: 9. This CDR3 has 17 amino acids. The CDR3 nucleotides are TGTGCCAGCAGCTTAACCACAGGGGGAACCGACACAGATACGCAGTATTTT. Encoded protein: CASSLTTGGTDTDTQYF.

This chain uses TRBV6-2 or TRBV6-3 with TRBJ1-2; 7 positions agree with TRBD1. Per the germline V gene, CDR1 is MNHEY and CDR2 is SVGEGT. V lost 6 bases to trimming and J lost 7 bases; unmatched junction nucleotides: 8. The CDR3 spans 13 residues. CDR3 residues: CASSLGQVAGYTF. As DNA, the CDR3 is TGTGCCAGCAGCCTTGGACAGGTCGCTGGCTACACCTTC.

The chain employs TRBV19 and TRBJ2-3; 7 bases are a match to TRBD2. Trimming took 3 bases from V and 4 from J; bases not matched to a gene: 7. Per germline, CDR1 LNHDA and CDR2 SQIVND (reference sequence). The CDR3 extends over 15 amino acids. The DNA for the CDR3 is TGTGCCAGTAGTATTGGGGCGGGGGTCCCAGATACGCAGTATTTT. It specifies CASSIGAGVPDTQYF.

J is TRBJ2-2 and V is TRBV7-6, with 9 bases that match TRBD2. The CDR3 contains 17 residues. CDR1 is SGHVS, CDR2 FNYEAQ, per germline. J lost 4 bases, V lost 0 bases, and 6 bases had no gene match. The CDR3 sequence is CASSLARAGGRTGELFF. Written as DNA, the CDR3 is TGTGCCAGCAGCTTAGCGCGGGCGGGGGGGCGCACCGGGGAGCTGTTTTTT.

The V and J genes are TRBV5-6 and TRBJ2-7, with D possibly being TRBD1 (5 bases). Between the trimmed V and J ends, which lost 3 bases and 6 bases, there was a span of 19 bases. This CDR3 region has 15 residues. Germline loops: CDR1 SGHDT, CDR2 YYEEEE. CDR3 DNA sequence: TGTGCCAGCAGCTGGGCCGGGCCTAGTACAGGCGAGCAGTACTTC. It specifies CASSWAGPSTGEQYF.

This clone counts as medium-sized. DNA for the CDR3: TGTGCCAGCAGTTCCCGGGACTGGCAAGATACGCAGTATTTT. The encoded protein is CASSSRDWQDTQYF. This chain links TRBV27 with TRBJ2-3; D may be TRBD2 (6 bases). Germline CDR1 and CDR2: MNHEY and SMNVEV (reference sequence). This CDR3 contains 14 residues. Trimming pared 4 bases from V and 5 bases from J, leaving 13 bases between.

The rearrangement uses TRBV9 and TRBJ2-7, with 7 positions matching TRBD2. Germline CDR1 is SGDLS and CDR2 is YYNGEE. V lost 4 bases, J lost 3 bases, and 10 bases stayed unmatched. This CDR3 spans 15 amino acids. CDR3 bases: TGTGCCAGCAGCCCCCACGAGGGAGGGATCTACGAGCAGTACTTC. Translation gives CASSPHEGGIYEQYF. Combining the CDR3 with reference TRBV9 and TRBJ2-7 gives the whole variable domain DSGVTQTPKHLITATGQRVTLRCSPRSGDLSVYWYQQSLDQGLQFLIQYYNGEERAKGNILERFSAQQFPDLHSELNLSSLELGDSALYFCASSPHEGGIYEQYFGPGTRLTVT.

The V gene is TRBV2, the J gene TRBJ2-5, with 12 positions matching TRBD2. The germline V gene has CDR1 SNHLY and CDR2 FYNNEI. With V trimmed by 7 bases and J by 2 bases, 5 bases remained unmatched. This CDR3 spans 15 amino acids. CDR3 coding DNA: TGTGCCAGCATACGACTAGCGGGGGCTCAAGAGACCCAGTACTTC. As protein: CASIRLAGAQETQYF.

The chain carries TRBV19 and TRBJ1-4, with a weak D call TRBD1 (5 bases). CDR3 length equals 15 residues. The V end was cut by 5 bases, the J end by 8 bases, with 18 bases between. Germline V lookup: CDR1 LNHDA, CDR2 SQIVND (reference sequence). CDR3 nucleotide sequence: TGTGCCAGTAGTCCCCAGGGAGGCCGAGGGGAAAAACTGTTTTTT. Translated, it gives CASSPQGGRGEKLFF.

The chain employs TRBV7-3 and TRBJ2-2; 16 bases map to TRBD2. The length of the CDR3 is 20 residues. Germline CDR1 and CDR2: SGHTA and FQGTGA. The V segment lost 0 bases and the J segment 7 bases; nucleotides outside the gene matches: 11. CDR3 DNA: TGTGCCAGCAGCTTAACCCCACCGGGACTAGCGGGAGGGCCGGGCGGGGAGCTGTTTTTT. This sequence encodes CASSLTPPGLAGGPGGELFF. The full variable domain, with the rest looked up from reference TRBV7-3 and TRBJ2-2, is GAGVSQTPSNKVTEKGKYVELRCDPISGHTALYWYRQSLGQGPEFLIYFQGTGAADDSGLPNDRFFAVRPEGSVSTLKIQRTERGDSAVYLCASSLTPPGLAGGPGGELFFGEGSRLTVL.

The V gene is TRBV15, the J gene TRBJ2-7, with D possibly matching TRBD1 (6 bases). The germline gives CDR1 LNHNV, CDR2 YYDKDF (reference sequence). The CDR3 is 16 amino acids. V gave up 0 bases and J gave up 0 bases, with 12 bases separating them. Written as DNA, the CDR3 is TGTGCCACCAGCAGAGAACCGGGACACCTCTCCTACGAGCAGTACTTC. It translates to CATSREPGHLSYEQYF.

This clone was seen once. J is TRBJ2-3 and V is TRBV29-1; a possible D gene is TRBD2 (5 bases). The V and J ends lost 7 bases and 2 bases respectively, with 10 bases between them. CDR3 length: 12 residues. CDR1 SQVTM and CDR2 ANQGSEA come from the germline V gene. CDR3 bases: TGCAGCGCGTCTCGGGACACAGATACGCAGTATTTT. Translation: CSASRDTDTQYF.

This clone was seen once. This rearrangement joins TRBV7-2 to TRBJ2-1, with 14 bases matching TRBD2. CDR3 length equals 17 residues. Looked up from germline, CDR1 is SGHTA and CDR2 is FQGNSA. V lost 5 bases to trimming and J lost 2 bases; unmatched junction nucleotides: 5. CDR3 DNA sequence: TGTGCCAGCAGCCGTGGACTAGCGGGGGGCCCCTACAATGAGCAGTTCTTC. Its translation is CASSRGLAGGPYNEQFF.

This clone was seen more than once but under ten times. The chain combines TRBV5-4 with TRBJ1-6; TRBD1 might be the D (6 bases). The germline CDR1 and CDR2 sequences are SGHNT and YYREEE (reference sequence). V was pared by 0 bases and J by 8 bases, with 9 bases between. There are 14 residues in the CDR3. For the CDR3, the DNA is TGTGCCAGCAGCTTGGCAGGGGCTTATTCACCCCTCCACTTT. Its protein product is CASSLAGAYSPLHF.

V is TRBV9 and J is TRBJ1-5, with a possible D match to TRBD1 (5 bases). CDR1 is SGDLS, CDR2 YYNGEE, per germline. There are 14 residues in the CDR3. Trimming cost V 3 bases and J 2 bases, with 9 bases left between them. The CDR3 reads CASSGGGGNQPQHF. In nucleotides, the CDR3 is TGTGCCAGCAGCGGAGGAGGGGGCAATCAGCCCCAGCATTTT. The variable domain in full, with the rest retrieved from reference TRBV9 and TRBJ1-5, is DSGVTQTPKHLITATGQRVTLRCSPRSGDLSVYWYQQSLDQGLQFLIQYYNGEERAKGNILERFSAQQFPDLHSELNLSSLELGDSALYFCASSGGGGNQPQHFGDGTRLSIL.

V gene TRBV28 combines with J gene TRBJ2-7; D is undetermined. With 6 bases removed from V and 0 bases from J, the gap between germline ends came to 9 bases. Per the germline V gene, CDR1 is MDHEN and CDR2 is SYDVKM. This CDR3 has 13 residues. The CDR3 loop is CASRSSSSYEQYF. The DNA of the CDR3 is TGTGCCAGCAGATCGTCGAGCTCCTACGAGCAGTACTTC.